The T cell receptor (beta chain) described here comes from a study of T cell changes during pregnancy in multiple sclerosis. V lost 5 bases and J 1 base, leaving 17 bases between the germline ends. The germline V gene encodes CDR1 SGHTA and CDR2 FQGNSA. CDR3 length equals 16 residues. Libraries were prepared by immunoSEQ multiplex PCR; TCRdb keeps only in-frame clonotypes and omits some of them. Of more than 35,000 clones listed, roughly 90% are singletons. This chain uses TRBV7-2 with TRBJ1-1; maybe TRBD1 (5 bases). This clonotype was sampled from a female donor in good health, enrolled as a control in a pregnancy study. The sample here was CD4+ T cells from peripheral blood mononuclear cells, taken after pregnancy. CDR3 loop: CASSPRRDFPNTEAFF. The CDR3 DNA follows: TGTGCCAGCAGCCCTCGTCGGGACTTTCCGAACACTGAAGCTTTCTTT.